The 12 T cell receptor beta chains reported below all come from one sample, sequenced in a study of blood T cell repertoires in COVID-19. Sequenced by immunoSEQ multiplex PCR; TCRdb stores in-frame clones only, minus some. The repertoire holds some 250,000 clones, with roughly 90% as singletons. Input material: peripheral blood. These receptors were taken from a woman aged 30 to 39 with acute or convalescent COVID-19.

The chain combines TRBV27 with TRBJ2-7; 9 nucleotides align to TRBD2. The CDR3 runs to 16 residues. Trimming removed 2 bases from V and 6 bases from J; junction bases left unmatched: 11. Germline assignment: CDR1 MNHEY and CDR2 SMNVEV (reference sequence). The CDR3 protein is CASSLMASGVRSEQYF. CDR3 DNA sequence: TGTGCCAGCAGTTTAATGGCTAGCGGGGTTCGTTCCGAGCAGTACTTC.

This rearrangement joins TRBV14 to TRBJ1-6, with D hard to call. The germline gives CDR1 SGHDN, CDR2 FVKESK. The CDR3 extends over 16 amino acids. Trimming shortened V by 0 bases and J by 6 bases, and 12 bases separated the two germline ends. The CDR3 DNA reads as TGTGCCAGCAGCCAAGAGGGCCCCCTCTCTAATTCACCCCTCCACTTT. Translation gives CASSQEGPLSNSPLHF.

This chain links TRBV20-1 with TRBJ1-4; TRBD1 aligns across 7 bases. The ends lost 8 bases at V and 8 bases at J; junction bases unmatched: 5. The CDR3 is 11 residues long. Germline V gene data show CDR1 as DFQATT and CDR2 as SNEGSKA (reference sequence). The CDR3 spells CSIRTGEKLFF. CDR3 nucleotide sequence: TGCAGTATACGGACAGGCGAAAAACTGTTTTTT.

The sample holds one count of this clone. The V gene is TRBV14, the J gene TRBJ2-1; 7 bases agree with TRBD2. The length of the CDR3 is 16 residues. V gave up 4 bases and J gave up 0 bases; unmatched junction bases: 6. The germline CDR1 and CDR2 sequences are SGHDN and FVKESK. The CDR3 bases are TGTGCCAGCAGCCCCCAGCGGGGAAGCTCCTACAATGAGCAGTTCTTC. Its translation: CASSPQRGSSYNEQFF.

The gene calls are TRBV10-1 and TRBJ2-7; TRBD2 matches at 14 bases. V was clipped by 8 bases and J by 4 bases; unmatched bases: 4. Germline-derived CDR1 and CDR2 are WNHNN and SYGVQD (reference sequence). This CDR3 region has 14 residues. Here the CDR3 reads CASRLAGGDYEQYF. In nucleotides, the CDR3 is TGCGCCAGCCGACTAGCGGGAGGGGATTACGAGCAGTACTTC.

This clone was observed a few times. The genes are TRBV5-1 and TRBJ2-1, with 7 nucleotides matching TRBD1. V lost 2 bases, J lost 2 bases, and 4 bases stayed unmatched. The CDR3 extends over 15 amino acids. Germline V CDR1 and CDR2: SGHRS, YFSETQ. The chain's CDR3 is CASSLYRGAYNEQFF. The CDR3 DNA is TGCGCCAGCAGCTTATACAGGGGCGCCTACAATGAGCAGTTCTTC.

The chain links TRBV27 to TRBJ2-6; D perhaps matches TRBD1 (5 bases). V dropped 5 bases and J dropped 0 bases, with 8 bases sitting between them. The CDR3 contains 15 residues. Germline-derived CDR1 and CDR2 are MNHEY and SMNVEV (reference sequence). CDR3 region: CASSETDSGANVLTF. The CDR3 DNA reads as TGTGCCAGCAGTGAGACAGACTCTGGGGCCAACGTCCTGACTTTC.

The rearrangement links TRBV7-3 to TRBJ2-1, with TRBD2 matching over 10 bases. V lost 4 bases, J lost 4 bases, and 4 bases stayed unmatched. The germline CDR1 and CDR2 sequences are SGHTA and FQGTGA. The CDR3 is made up of 15 amino acids. In DNA form, the CDR3 reads TGTGCCAGCAGCTCCAGCGGGAGGGTATACAATGAGCAGTTCTTC. This codes for CASSSSGRVYNEQFF.

V gene TRBV12-3 or TRBV12-4 combines with J gene TRBJ2-1; D remains unclear. V lost 5 bases and J lost 9, with 8 bases in between. This CDR3 is built from 11 residues. The CDR3 region is CASSVAAEQFF. CDR3 nucleotide sequence: TGTGCCAGCAGTGTGGCCGCTGAGCAGTTCTTC.

V and J are TRBV27 and TRBJ1-3; D is unclear. The CDR3 is 16 amino acids. The germline V and J ends were trimmed by 3 bases and 0 bases, with 12 bases remaining between them. Germline lookup yields CDR1 MNHEY and CDR2 SMNVEV (reference sequence). The CDR3: CASSFTGKSSGNTIYF. The DNA of the CDR3 is TGTGCCAGCAGTTTTACGGGGAAAAGCTCTGGAAACACCATATATTTT.

The chain employs TRBV5-5 and TRBJ1-4, with D possibly TRBD1 on 5 matching bases. The CDR3 consists of 17 residues. Trimming cost V 4 bases and J 0 bases, with 16 bases left between them. Germline-derived CDR1 and CDR2 are SGHKS and YYEKEE (reference sequence). The CDR3 DNA reads TGTGCCAGCAGCAACCCGGCGGGGGTTGCAACTAATGAAAAACTGTTTTTT. This sequence encodes CASSNPAGVATNEKLFF.

V gene TRBV5-1 combines with J gene TRBJ2-7; possible D gene TRBD2, 6 bases. This CDR3 is built from 14 residues. The germline V gene encodes CDR1 SGHRS and CDR2 YFSETQ. Deletions cut 4 bases from V and 1 base from J, with 12 bases between. For the CDR3, the DNA is TGCGCCAGCAGCGCGGGACCGACATCCTACGAGCAGTACTTC. Protein: CASSAGPTSYEQYF.